This T cell receptor beta chain was retrieved from a study of high-grade serous ovarian cancer treatment subgroups. General observations from the study: TCR relatedness rose with neoantigen level and trended with mutation load.

A remark on this clone: What it recognizes is unknown.

V lost 6 bases and J 2 bases, leaving 16 bases between the germline ends. Looked up from germline, CDR1 is LNHDA and CDR2 is SQIVND (reference sequence). This CDR3 is built from 15 residues. Tumor samples were obtained before definitive surgery or chemotherapy. The repertoire was sequenced with immunoSEQ multiplex PCR; TCRdb's copy has only in-frame clones and lacks some. The sample records 18,000 or so clones, 75% being singletons. The sequencing input was tumor tissue. This clonotype originated in a human donor with high-grade serous ovarian cancer. The V and J genes are TRBV19 and TRBJ2-5; a possible D gene is TRBD2 (6 bases). The CDR3 here is CASSPGLATQETQYF. The DNA for the CDR3 is TGTGCCAGTAGCCCCGGGCTAGCGACACAAGAGACCCAGTACTTC.